Following are 24 T cell receptor beta chains from one sample sequenced in a study of post-analysis software for immune sequencing data. Regarding the study as a whole: Patients showed TRBV5-6, TRBV5-1 and TRBV20-1 among 4 or 5 TRBV segments more frequent than in controls.

These TCRs are of unknown antigen specificity. The TCR beta cDNA libraries contained unique molecular identifiers. MiXCR, run by TCRdb on the PCR reads, gives a single entry per CDR3 protein. The repertoire holds about 680,000 distinct CDR3 sequences, with about 60% as singletons. Sequencing input: blood. All receptors derive from a girl aged 2 to 10 with multiple sclerosis.

On this clonotype: Compared with germline, one end of the junction differs, possibly owing to a read error. The genes are TRBV9 and TRBJ1-2, with D perhaps matching TRBD1 (5 bases). The CDR3 sequence is 13 residues long. In germline, CDR1 is SGDLS, CDR2 YYNGEE. The CDR3 is CASSVGGVYGYTF. The CDR3 nucleotides are TGCGCCAGCAGCGTAGGAGGGGTATATGGCTACACCTTC.

V gene TRBV5-1 combines with J gene TRBJ2-1, with 16 positions matching TRBD2. There are 16 residues in the CDR3. V was pared by 4 bases and J by 10 bases, with 8 bases of the junction left unmatched. Germline lookup yields CDR1 SGHRS and CDR2 YFSETQ. CDR3 region: CASSPGTSGGATEQFF. In DNA form, the CDR3 reads TGCGCCAGCAGCCCTGGGACTAGCGGGGGGGCCACCGAGCAGTTCTTC.

The table lists this clonotype with many counts. The chain employs TRBV20-1 and TRBJ1-5; 7 nucleotides agree with TRBD1. The CDR3 runs to 16 residues. V lost 3 bases to trimming and J lost 13 bases; unmatched junction nucleotides: 21. Per the germline V gene, CDR1 is DFQATT and CDR2 is SNEGSKA (reference sequence). The CDR3 DNA is TGCAGTGCTAGGACTACATACGGGACAGACATTATATCGCAGCATTTT. This codes for CSARTTYGTDIISQHF.

This clonotype showed up just a few times. The chain couples TRBV6-6 to TRBJ2-1; 10 bases align to TRBD1. After removal of 4 bases from V and 7 bases from J, the junction contained 7 bases not matched to a gene. Germline V CDR1 and CDR2: MNHNY, SVGAGI (reference sequence). This CDR3 region has 15 residues. The CDR3 DNA reads as TGTGCCAGCAGTTTGAGCGACAGGGGGCTGAATGAGCAGTTCTTC. Its protein is CASSLSDRGLNEQFF.

The chain joins TRBV5-1 to TRBJ2-7, with a tentative D call TRBD2 (5 bases). V lost 4 bases and J 1 base, leaving 9 bases between the germline ends. The CDR3 is made up of 13 amino acids. The germline V gene encodes CDR1 SGHRS and CDR2 YFSETQ. Here the CDR3 reads CASSGSASYEQYF. CDR3 DNA sequence: TGCGCCAGCAGCGGGAGTGCGTCCTACGAGCAGTACTTC. The variable domain in full, completed from reference TRBV5-1 and TRBJ2-7, reads KAGVTQTPRYLIKTRGQQVTLSCSPISGHRSVSWYQQTPGQGLQFLFEYFSETQRNKGNFPGRFSGRQFSNSRSEMNVSTLELGDSALYLCASSGSASYEQYFGPGTRLTVT.

This clonotype came up a few times. This chain uses TRBV10-3 with TRBJ2-3; 10 nucleotides match TRBD2. There are 16 residues in the CDR3. Trimming cost V 6 bases and J 0 bases; bases outside gene matches: 6. Per the germline V gene, CDR1 is ENHRY and CDR2 is SYGVKD. CDR3 coding DNA: TGTGCCATCAGGGGTTGGACTAGCGGTAGCACAGATACGCAGTATTTT. Amino acid sequence: CAIRGWTSGSTDTQYF.

J is TRBJ2-3 and V is TRBV7-6; 8 bases map to TRBD2. Trimming at V came to 1 base and at J to 4 bases, leaving 4 bases not matched to a gene. The CDR3 spans 15 residues. Germline values: CDR1 SGHVS, CDR2 FNYEAQ. In nucleotides, the CDR3 is TGTGCCAGCAGCTTAGAAGCGGGAGCGGCAGATACGCAGTATTTT. It encodes CASSLEAGAADTQYF.

This clonotype showed up just a few times. CDR3 nucleotides: TGTGCCAGCAGCCACAGGGCAGACAATGAGCAGTTCTTC. Translated, it gives CASSHRADNEQFF. The chain uses TRBV3-1 and TRBJ2-1, with D perhaps matching TRBD1 (5 bases). Looked up from germline, CDR1 is LGHDT and CDR2 is YNNKEL (reference sequence). This CDR3 is built from 13 residues. Trimming removed 3 bases at V and 5 bases at J, with 8 bases between.

This chain links TRBV29-1 with TRBJ2-3, with 9 bases that match TRBD1. Germline CDR1 SQVTM, CDR2 ANQGSEA. The CDR3 loop spans 14 amino acids. J lost 2 bases, V lost 7 bases, and 7 bases had no gene match. The CDR3 nucleotides read TGCAGCGCCTTCGGGACAGGGCCCACAGATACGCAGTATTTT. Encoded protein: CSAFGTGPTDTQYF.

This clonotype appeared once. V and J are TRBV29-1 and TRBJ1-2, with D unresolved. Germline values: CDR1 SQVTM, CDR2 ANQGSEA. The CDR3 runs 11 residues. V lost 4 bases, J lost 8 bases, and 11 bases lay in between. The CDR3 protein is CSVVAGHGYTF. Here the CDR3 DNA reads TGCAGCGTTGTAGCCGGCCACGGCTACACCTTC.

This clonotype was seen a few times. The rearrangement links TRBV12-3 or TRBV12-4 to TRBJ2-2; 10 nucleotides agree with TRBD1. V lost 7 bases, J lost 6 bases, and 5 bases stayed unmatched. The CDR3 consists of 14 residues. The CDR3 sequence is CASMFGTGAGELFF. In DNA, the CDR3 is TGTGCCAGCATGTTCGGGACAGGGGCCGGGGAGCTGTTTTTT.

The chain combines TRBV20-1 with TRBJ2-1; 9 bases align to TRBD1. Germline lookup yields CDR1 DFQATT and CDR2 SNEGSKA (reference sequence). This CDR3 has 15 residues. Unmatched junction bases numbered 14, after V lost 5 bases and J lost 9 bases. DNA for the CDR3: TGCAGTGCTTTAAGAGGTGGGACAGGGACCGGTGAGCAGTTCTTC. Protein: CSALRGGTGTGEQFF.

This clonotype appeared many times. This chain connects TRBV7-9 to TRBJ1-1; no firm D call. The germline gives CDR1 SEHNR, CDR2 FQNEAQ (reference sequence). This CDR3 spans 15 amino acids. The germline V and J ends were trimmed by 7 bases and 1 base, with 16 bases remaining between them. The CDR3 DNA is TGTGCCAGCACCCGTGGGTGGGGTCGGAACACTGAAGCTTTCTTT. It translates to CASTRGWGRNTEAFF.

V is TRBV11-2 and J is TRBJ1-6, with D possibly matching TRBD1 (6 bases). V gave up 2 bases and J gave up 9 bases, with 8 bases separating them. Germline V lookup: CDR1 SGHAT, CDR2 FQNNGV. The CDR3 extends over 13 amino acids. CDR3: CASSLPRGSPLHF. DNA of the CDR3: TGTGCCAGCAGCTTACCCAGGGGTTCACCCCTCCACTTT.

This chain joins TRBV6-6 and TRBJ1-2, with D tentatively TRBD1 (5 bases). The CDR3 totals 13 residues. Germline V gene data show CDR1 as MNHNY and CDR2 as SVGAGI (reference sequence). Trimming shortened V by 2 bases and J by 8 bases, and 12 bases separated the two germline ends. The CDR3 sequence: CASSYDSTYGYTF. CDR3 in DNA: TGTGCCAGCAGTTACGACAGCACCTACGGCTACACCTTC.

This clonotype was observed a handful of times. V usage is TRBV7-9 and J usage is TRBJ1-1; D is unresolved. This CDR3 spans 13 amino acids. Trimming cost V 5 bases and J 2 bases, with 9 bases left between them. Germline V lookup: CDR1 SEHNR, CDR2 FQNEAQ (reference sequence). CDR3 sequence (DNA): TGTGCCAGCAGCCGGGGTTCTAACACTGAAGCTTTCTTT. It is translated as CASSRGSNTEAFF.

The chain uses TRBV5-1 and TRBJ2-1, with TRBD2 matching 7 bases. The germline gives CDR1 SGHRS, CDR2 YFSETQ. CDR3 size: 14 residues. After removal of 6 bases from V and 6 bases from J, the junction contained 9 bases not matched to a gene. The CDR3 reads CASNPSWGGNEQFF. CDR3 in DNA: TGCGCCAGCAATCCTAGCTGGGGGGGCAATGAGCAGTTCTTC.

The rearrangement joins TRBV20-1 to TRBJ2-1; the D call may be TRBD1 or TRBD2 (5 bases each). This CDR3 contains 16 residues. The germline V and J ends were trimmed by 6 bases and 0 bases, with 18 bases remaining between them. Germline assignment: CDR1 DFQATT and CDR2 SNEGSKA (reference sequence). CDR3: CSAKKRQRSSYNEQFF. The CDR3 DNA is TGCAGTGCCAAGAAAAGACAGCGGAGCTCCTACAATGAGCAGTTCTTC.

The chain links TRBV6-1 to TRBJ2-5; 7 bases are a match to TRBD2. The length of the CDR3 is 14 residues. Germline V lookup: CDR1 MNHNS, CDR2 SASEGT. J was trimmed by 1 base and V by 4 bases; bases with no gene match: 3. CDR3 sequence (DNA): TGTGCCAGCAGTGGAGGACTAGTCCAAGAGACCCAGTACTTC. Translated: CASSGGLVQETQYF.

The chain links TRBV5-1 to TRBJ2-7; the match to TRBD1 covers 7 bases. The CDR3 covers 16 residues. J gave up 2 bases and V 2 bases, and 10 bases lay outside the gene matches. Germline-derived CDR1 and CDR2 are SGHRS and YFSETQ. CDR3 region: CASSFGQAANPYEQYF. CDR3 coding DNA: TGCGCCAGCAGCTTCGGACAGGCTGCTAATCCCTACGAGCAGTACTTC.

This chain links TRBV4-3 with TRBJ2-1; 8 positions agree with TRBD1. Trimming at V came to 0 bases and at J to 4 bases, leaving 8 bases not matched to a gene. This CDR3 has 17 amino acids. From germline, CDR1 is LGHNA and CDR2 YSLEER. The CDR3 spells CASSQDHRQGKYNEQFF. CDR3 DNA sequence: TGCGCCAGCAGCCAAGACCATCGACAGGGGAAGTACAATGAGCAGTTCTTC.

The chain uses TRBV7-8 and TRBJ2-3; unclear D gene. Trimming pared 5 bases from V and 2 bases from J, leaving 17 bases between. The CDR3 runs 16 residues. Looked up from germline, CDR1 is SGHVS and CDR2 is FQNEAQ. DNA of the CDR3: TGTGCCAGCAGCACCCTGACTCTGGCCTCCACAGATACGCAGTATTTT. Amino acids: CASSTLTLASTDTQYF.

The V gene is TRBV7-9, the J gene TRBJ2-5; perhaps TRBD2 as D (6 bases). The J call may be incorrect, as the DNA end agrees better with TRBJ2-7. The CDR3 covers 17 residues. The germline V gene encodes CDR1 SEHNR and CDR2 FQNEAQ (reference sequence). CDR3 in amino acids: CASSLGIDRDSDYEQYF. CDR3 sequence (DNA): TGTGCCAGCAGCTTAGGTATCGACCGGGACTCAGATTACGAGCAGTACTTC.

The V call is TRBV29-1, the J call TRBJ2-7, with D maybe TRBD2 (6 bases). V lost 4 bases and J 6 bases, leaving 13 bases between the germline ends. The CDR3 is 12 residues long. Looked up from germline, CDR1 is SQVTM and CDR2 is ANQGSEA. As DNA, the CDR3 is TGCAGCGTTGTGACAGTCGGGAGCGAGCAGTACTTC. Protein sequence: CSVVTVGSEQYF.